These 29 T cell receptor beta chains were sequenced from one sample in a study of shared clonotypes between healthy human individuals. Clones were sequenced by immunoSEQ multiplex PCR, and TCRdb holds only the in-frame ones, with some missing. The table records 2.5 million or so clones, 85% to 95% of them present only once. The sequenced sample consisted of naive CD4+ T cells sorted from blood. Subset reported: CD45RA+ positively selected. The origin of the receptors is a man younger than 30 in good health.

The chain couples TRBV6-1 to TRBJ1-5; D not certain. Germline V gene lookup returns CDR1 MNHNS and CDR2 SASEGT. This CDR3 comprises 15 residues. Deletions cut 3 bases from V and 3 bases from J, with 12 bases between. The CDR3 DNA is TGTGCCAGCAGTGAGAACGTAGTCCTCAATCAGCCCCAGCATTTT. This sequence encodes CASSENVVLNQPQHF.

Comments on this clone: Other nucleotide sequences from this sample produce the same CDR3. The V and J genes are TRBV4-3 and TRBJ2-6; D gene uncertain. The CDR3 is 13 amino acids. Germline V gives CDR1 LGHNA, CDR2 YSLEER. The V end lost 3 bases, the J end lost 4 bases, and 4 bases lay between the germline ends. CDR3 sequence reads: CASSQGGANVLTF. The CDR3 DNA reads TGCGCCAGCAGCCAGGGGGGGGCCAACGTCCTGACTTTC.

The chain recombines TRBV2 with TRBJ2-3; tentative D call: TRBD1 (5 bases). Trimming removed 7 bases at V and 3 bases at J, with 17 bases between. The germline CDR1 and CDR2 sequences are SNHLY and FYNNEI. The CDR3 is 15 amino acids. The CDR3: CASNLGPGETDTQYF. CDR3 nucleotide sequence: TGTGCCAGCAATCTGGGGCCAGGTGAGACAGATACGCAGTATTTT.

The chain recombines TRBV6-6 with TRBJ2-7; D is perhaps TRBD1 (5 bases). CDR1 is MNHNY and CDR2 is SVGAGI in the germline V gene (reference sequence). V dropped 0 bases and J dropped 4 bases, with 10 bases sitting between them. The CDR3 is 14 amino acids. CDR3 amino acids: CASSYSSKGYEQYF. CDR3 in DNA: TGTGCCAGCAGTTACTCCTCTAAGGGGTACGAGCAGTACTTC.

V usage is TRBV11-2 and J usage is TRBJ1-3; TRBD1 agrees at 7 bases. The trim removed 5 bases at V and 6 bases at J, leaving 4 bases unmatched. The V gene's germline CDR1 is SGHAT and CDR2 FQNNGV. The CDR3 covers 13 residues. The CDR3 loop reads CASSGTAQNTIYF. In nucleotides, the CDR3 is TGTGCCAGCAGCGGGACAGCGCAAAACACCATATATTTT.

This chain links TRBV19 with TRBJ1-3; the D is unclear. This CDR3 has 11 residues. Germline CDR1 is LNHDA and CDR2 is SQIVND (reference sequence). Trimming removed 8 bases from V and 7 bases from J, with 9 bases in between. CDR3 region: CASVVGNTIYF. CDR3 nucleotides: TGTGCCAGTGTGGTTGGGAACACCATATATTTT. Combining the CDR3 with reference TRBV19 and TRBJ1-3 gives the whole variable domain DGGITQSPKYLFRKEGQNVTLSCEQNLNHDAMYWYRQDPGQGLRLIYYSQIVNDFQKGDIAEGYSVSREKKESFPLTVTSAQKNPTAFYLCASVVGNTIYFGEGSWLTVV.

The chain combines TRBV30 with TRBJ1-4; D not resolved. This CDR3 has 12 amino acids. CDR1 and CDR2 from the germline V gene are GTSNPN and SVGIG (reference sequence). The CDR3 sequence is CAWERNNEKLFF. CDR3 sequence (DNA): TGTGCTTGGGAGAGAAACAATGAAAAACTGTTTTTT.

This clone was counted a single time. The same CDR3 arises from other DNA sequences in this sample as well. Here the CDR3 DNA reads TGCGCCAGCAGCTTCGGAGGCACCTACAATGAGCAGTTCTTC. Translated: CASSFGGTYNEQFF. The rearrangement joins TRBV5-1 to TRBJ2-1, with a tentative D call TRBD2 (5 bases). The CDR3 has 14 residues. Trimming took off 2 bases at V and 2 bases at J, with 8 bases between the two ends. CDR1 and CDR2 (germline): SGHRS, YFSETQ.

The chain employs TRBV7-9 and TRBJ2-2, with TRBD1 matching 9 bases. Germline V gene sequence: CDR1 SEHNR, CDR2 FQNEAQ (reference sequence). This CDR3 contains 15 residues. V dropped 7 bases and J dropped 4; count of bases not matched to a gene: 7. CDR3 region: CASMVQGARTGELFF. The CDR3 bases are TGTGCCAGCATGGTACAGGGGGCGCGCACCGGGGAGCTGTTTTTT.

As concerns this clone: In the same sample, other DNA sequences code for this CDR3. The chain joins TRBV6-5 to TRBJ1-2, with D perhaps TRBD1 (6 bases). The CDR3 runs to 13 residues. CDR1 MNHEY and CDR2 SVGAGI come from the germline V gene. Deletions cut 5 bases from V and 3 bases from J, with 10 bases between. CDR3 sequence (DNA): TGTGCCAGCAGTCCGGACAGAGACTATGGCTACACCTTC. Amino acid sequence: CASSPDRDYGYTF.

This chain uses TRBV7-2 with TRBJ2-7; D is perhaps TRBD2 (10 bases). Germline values: CDR1 SGHTA, CDR2 FQGNSA. Trimming shortened V by 5 bases and J by 6 bases, and 23 bases separated the two germline ends. The CDR3 totals 16 residues. As DNA, the CDR3 is TGTGCCAGCAGCCTACTAGCGGGACAGGGTAGGGCCGAGCAGTACTTC. It translates to CASSLLAGQGRAEQYF.

Only one count was recorded for this clone. This chain links TRBV19 with TRBJ2-1, with 9 bases aligning to TRBD1. Per germline, CDR1 LNHDA and CDR2 SQIVND (reference sequence). CDR3 length: 18 residues. V trimming: 0 bases; J trimming: 7 bases; junction bases outside the gene matches: 13. The CDR3 region is CASSIDLGAQGANNEQFF. CDR3 sequence (DNA): TGTGCCAGTAGTATAGATCTAGGGGCACAGGGGGCGAATAATGAGCAGTTCTTC.

Worth noting for this clone: Other nucleotide sequences from this sample produce the same CDR3. The rearrangement joins TRBV20-1 to TRBJ2-7; no definite D call. The V end lost 4 bases, the J end lost 0 bases, and 4 bases lay between the germline ends. From germline, CDR1 is DFQATT and CDR2 SNEGSKA (reference sequence). There are 11 residues in the CDR3. The CDR3 spells CSAMVSYEQYF. CDR3 coding DNA: TGCAGTGCTATGGTCTCCTACGAGCAGTACTTC.

The chain recombines TRBV5-1 with TRBJ2-2, with D unresolved. Trimming removed 6 bases at V and 2 bases at J, with 8 bases between. Germline V CDR1 and CDR2: SGHRS, YFSETQ. CDR3 size: 13 residues. The CDR3 nucleotides read TGCGCCAGCACCGGGCACAACACCGGGGAGCTGTTTTTT. The encoded protein is CASTGHNTGELFF.

The chain employs TRBV5-4 and TRBJ2-5; D is uncertain. Per germline, CDR1 SGHNT and CDR2 YYREEE (reference sequence). The ends were cut back, 4 bases at V and 9 bases at J, with 10 bases in the middle. The CDR3 runs to 11 residues. CDR3 amino acids: CASSGPEAQYF. As DNA, the CDR3 is TGTGCCAGCAGCGGCCCCGAGGCCCAGTACTTC.

This clone showed up just a few times. CDR3 DNA: TGTGCCAGCAGTCCCTCGGGGGCTGGTGGCTACACCTTC. As protein: CASSPSGAGGYTF. The chain recombines TRBV6-5 with TRBJ1-2; maybe TRBD1 (6 bases). The V gene's germline CDR1 is MNHEY and CDR2 SVGAGI. The CDR3 extends over 13 amino acids. V lost 5 bases and J 7 bases, leaving 14 bases between the germline ends.

This clone was detected once. The rearrangement uses TRBV7-9 and TRBJ2-3, with D perhaps assigned TRBD1 or TRBD2 (5 bases each). The CDR3 spans 15 residues. Looked up from germline, CDR1 is SEHNR and CDR2 is FQNEAQ (reference sequence). V was shortened by 4 bases and J by 3 bases, with 14 bases between the two germline ends. CDR3 sequence: CASSYLGKGTDTQYF. The CDR3 DNA follows: TGTGCCAGCAGCTATCTCGGGAAGGGGACAGATACGCAGTATTTT.

On this clone itself: Additional DNA sequences in this sample encode the identical CDR3. This chain joins TRBV11-1 and TRBJ1-1; no clear D. From germline, CDR1 is SGHAT and CDR2 FQDESV (reference sequence). The germline V and J ends were trimmed by 3 bases and 1 base, with 6 bases remaining between them. There are 13 residues in the CDR3. As DNA, the CDR3 is TGTGCCAGCAGCTTCTCCCGGAACACTGAAGCTTTCTTT. This translates into CASSFSRNTEAFF.

This rearrangement joins TRBV7-6 to TRBJ2-1; 7 bases align to TRBD2. CDR3 length equals 16 residues. From germline, CDR1 is SGHVS and CDR2 FNYEAQ. J lost 0 bases, V lost 1 base, and 3 bases had no gene match. The CDR3 nucleotides read TGTGCCAGCAGCTTAGGGGACTACTTCTCCTACAATGAGCAGTTCTTC. Translation gives CASSLGDYFSYNEQFF.

The CDR3, as DNA: TGTGCCTGGAGACCGGGACAGGGGAACTATGGCTACACCTTC. Its protein product is CAWRPGQGNYGYTF. The chain employs TRBV30 and TRBJ1-2; 10 nucleotides align to TRBD1. V shed 3 bases and J 2 bases; nucleotides not matched to a gene: 3. CDR1 GTSNPN and CDR2 SVGIG come from the germline V gene (reference sequence). The CDR3 extends over 14 amino acids.

J is TRBJ2-5 and V is TRBV5-4, with TRBD2 matching 8 bases. Trimming took 2 bases from V and 4 from J; bases not matched to a gene: 7. Germline assignment: CDR1 SGHNT and CDR2 YYREEE (reference sequence). The CDR3 consists of 15 residues. CDR3 DNA: TGTGCCAGCAGCTTCGGAAATAGCGGGATAGAGACCCAGTACTTC. Its translation is CASSFGNSGIETQYF.

This rearrangement joins TRBV18 to TRBJ2-3; weak D call: TRBD2 (5 bases). Germline V gene lookup returns CDR1 KGHSH and CDR2 LQKENI. Trimming left V 2 bases short and J 2 bases short, with 20 bases between. This CDR3 is built from 18 residues. The CDR3 nucleotides read TGTGCCAGCTCACCAAGCTGGGTTCCGAGCGGATACACAGATACGCAGTATTTT. It yields the protein CASSPSWVPSGYTDTQYF.

This clone showed up just a few times. Other DNA sequences of this sample code for an identical CDR3. This chain connects TRBV30 to TRBJ1-1; no clear D gene. The length of the CDR3 is 13 residues. Trimming cost V 2 bases and J 3 bases, with 10 bases left between them. The germline V gene encodes CDR1 GTSNPN and CDR2 SVGIG (reference sequence). CDR3 residues: CAWSKGADTEAFF. Written as DNA, the CDR3 is TGTGCCTGGAGTAAAGGCGCGGACACTGAAGCTTTCTTT.

This chain links TRBV18 with TRBJ1-2; no clear D. CDR3 length: 15 residues. V was pared by 0 bases and J by 5 bases, with 13 bases between. CDR1 KGHSH and CDR2 LQKENI come from the germline V gene. CDR3 in amino acids: CASSPPWNRLYGYTF. The DNA for the CDR3 is TGTGCCAGCTCACCACCTTGGAATAGGTTGTATGGCTACACCTTC.

The chain recombines TRBV4-1 with TRBJ2-2; D may match TRBD1 or TRBD2 (5 bases each). Germline assignment: CDR1 MGHRA and CDR2 YSYEKL. V was trimmed by 1 base and J by 2 bases, leaving 17 bases between them. This CDR3 is 18 amino acids long. Written as DNA, the CDR3 is TGCGCCAGCAGCCAAGCGGCACCAACCGGGACCAACACCGGGGAGCTGTTTTTT. This codes for CASSQAAPTGTNTGELFF.

This chain connects TRBV28 to TRBJ1-4, with TRBD1 matching over 7 bases. CDR3 length: 14 amino acids. Germline-derived CDR1 and CDR2 are MDHEN and SYDVKM. V lost 5 bases to trimming and J lost 2 bases; unmatched junction nucleotides: 2. Here the CDR3 DNA reads TGTGCCAGCAGTCAAGGGGGCACTAATGAAAAACTGTTTTTT. This encodes CASSQGGTNEKLFF.

This clone was counted a single time. The V and J genes are TRBV29-1 and TRBJ2-4, with 10 nucleotides matching TRBD1. The J segment lost 8 bases and the V segment lost 6 bases, leaving 4 bases of the junction unmatched. The CDR3 loop spans 12 amino acids. Germline CDR1 is SQVTM and CDR2 is ANQGSEA. The CDR3 nucleotides are TGCAGCGTCCGGGACAGGGGTGACATTCAGTACTTC. Protein product: CSVRDRGDIQYF.

This chain uses TRBV27 with TRBJ1-2; D is unresolved. V was trimmed by 2 bases and J by 8 bases, leaving 15 bases between them. The CDR3 is 14 residues long. Germline CDR1 is MNHEY and CDR2 is SMNVEV (reference sequence). The CDR3 region has the DNA TGTGCCAGCAGTTTAGGGAGCAGGCTTAGCGGCTACACCTTC. Its protein is CASSLGSRLSGYTF.

As DNA, the CDR3 is TGTGCCAGCAGTCTAGCGGAGGTGAACACCGGGGAGCTGTTTTTT. This translates into CASSLAEVNTGELFF. V is TRBV2 and J is TRBJ2-2; 7 bases are shared with TRBD2. Per germline, CDR1 SNHLY and CDR2 FYNNEI. There are 15 residues in the CDR3. Trimming at V came to 5 bases and at J to 1 base, leaving 4 bases not matched to a gene.